One T cell receptor (beta chain) is described in this entry. Its cognate antigen is unknown. The data were produced by immunoSEQ multiplex PCR, yet TCRdb's version contains in-frame clones alone and is incomplete. This table has about 320,000 clones, nearly 95% appearing once. The CDR3 contains 17 residues. V dropped 5 bases and J dropped 0 bases, with 19 bases sitting between them. Germline V gene data show CDR1 as MNHEY and CDR2 as SMNVEV (reference sequence). The data were obtained in a study of brain T cells in children with intractable seizures. Overall study findings and caveats: Viral specificity was inferred only from CDR3 similarity; HCMV serostatus was unknown.

Time point in this sample: blood from clinic visit 5 months post-surgery; TSC patient then seizure free. The chain combines TRBV27 with TRBJ2-5; the D gene is possibly TRBD1 (6 bases). The source material was peripheral blood, sampled approximately 5 months after surgery. The source is a boy under two years old with tuberous sclerosis and intractable seizures. CDR3 sequence: CASSRLPSTGHQETQYF. CDR3 in DNA: TGTGCCAGCAGTCGTTTGCCCTCGACAGGCCACCAAGAGACCCAGTACTTC.